This T cell receptor beta chain is drawn from a study of shared clonotypes between healthy human individuals. Assay used: immunoSEQ multiplex PCR; TCRdb lists only in-frame clones, some missing. There are some 1,400,000 clones in the sample; about 96% occur only once, and 1% to 1.5% lies in the top ten. Overall study results and limits: A few donors showed sharing of approximately 4.7% of naive CD4 clonotypes.

A split of CD4+ cells into CD45RA+ naive and CD45RA-negative memory subsets was performed. Comment on this clone: What it binds is not known.

The germline V gene has CDR1 SGHRS and CDR2 YFSETQ. V lost 0 bases, J lost 2 bases, and 11 bases lay in between. The CDR3 length is 16 residues. The V and J genes are TRBV5-1 and TRBJ1-4; no clear D. The sample comprised naive CD4+ T cells sorted from blood. The subset here: CD45RA+ positively selected. The sequence derives from a man aged 25 to 40 in good health. The CDR3 coding sequence is TGCGCCAGCAGCTTGGAACCCCCGGCCACTAATGAAAAACTGTTTTTT. Protein sequence: CASSLEPPATNEKLFF.